This TCR beta chain was found in a study of patients and donors after allogeneic stem cell transplantation. This clonotype was recorded many times. TCRdb independently ran MiXCR on the RT-PCR reads; one entry per CDR3 protein. Of 87,000 or so distinct CDR3 sequences listed, 5% are singletons. The CDR3 consists of 18 residues. V trimming: 4 bases; J trimming: 2 bases; junction bases outside the gene matches: 8. Per germline, CDR1 LNHDA and CDR2 SQIVND (reference sequence). The sequenced sample was blood, either unsorted or a sorted T cell fraction (not recorded which). This clonotype was obtained from a human donor who was either an allogeneic HSCT recipient or a stem cell or donor lymphocyte infusion donor (not recorded which). It is not recorded whose cells these are; they may come from a transplant donor. The chain couples TRBV19 to TRBJ2-6, with 10 positions matching TRBD1. The CDR3 DNA reads as TGTGCCAGTAGTACCTACCGGGACAGGGGACCTGGGGCCAACGTCCTGACTTTC. Translating gives CASSTYRDRGPGANVLTF.